This T cell receptor beta chain is drawn from a study of blood T cell repertoires in COVID-19. The protocol was immunoSEQ multiplex PCR, while the TCRdb copy is restricted to in-frame clones and leaves out a portion. The sample contains 65,000 to 90,000 clones, 70% to 80% of which appear only once. This clone has a count of ten or more. This CDR3 comprises 14 residues. Germline loops: CDR1 LNHDA, CDR2 SQIVND (reference sequence). Trimming at V came to 7 bases and at J to 6 bases, leaving 10 bases not matched to a gene. The gene calls are TRBV19 and TRBJ2-7, with 9 bases fitting TRBD1. Sequencing was performed on peripheral blood. This TCR came from a man aged 60 to 75 with active or convalescent COVID-19. The CDR3: CASKHRDRAGEQYF. In nucleotides, the CDR3 is TGTGCCAGTAAGCACCGGGACAGGGCAGGCGAGCAGTACTTC.